This TCR beta chain appears in the sequencing data of a study of brain T cells in children with intractable seizures. Study results and caveats: Absence of clones before surgery may stem from lower sequencing depth.

As to this clone: Its matching antigen is unknown.

CDR3 size: 16 residues. The junction had 12 bases not matched to a gene; V was cut back by 2 bases and J by 10 bases. Germline V lookup: CDR1 SNHLY, CDR2 FYNNEI. Only in-frame clones appear in the TCRdb table, and some are missing; sequencing was by immunoSEQ multiplex PCR. The sample yields over 95,000 clones, 94% seen once. Sequencing was limited to surgery cases with top T cell transcript signatures in brain tissue. Pre-surgery treatment included at least one anti-epileptic drug. The material was peripheral blood, obtained at surgery. This sequence joins TRBV2 and TRBJ2-1, with 9 bases matching TRBD2. The receptor comes from a boy under two years old with hemimegalencephaly and intractable seizures. CDR3: CASSEQLLGLAVEQFF. DNA of the CDR3: TGTGCCAGCAGTGAACAGCTGTTGGGACTAGCTGTGGAGCAGTTCTTC.